These 15 T cell receptor beta chains were sequenced from one sample in a study of blood T cell repertoires in COVID-19. Generated by immunoSEQ multiplex PCR, the TCRdb table keeps only in-frame clones and is missing some. The profile shows 250,000 or so clones, around 90% of them singletons. Sequences were obtained from peripheral blood. The source of these receptors is a woman in her thirties or forties who had recovered from COVID-19.

The chain combines TRBV2 with TRBJ1-2, with D perhaps matching TRBD1 (5 bases). Germline CDR1 is SNHLY and CDR2 is FYNNEI. There are 13 residues in the CDR3. V was pared by 4 bases and J by 4 bases, with 10 bases between. The CDR3 DNA follows: TGTGCCAGCAGTGGGCAGGGAATCTATGGCTACACCTTC. It encodes CASSGQGIYGYTF.

The gene calls are TRBV13 and TRBJ1-5; D not certain. CDR3 length: 13 amino acids. The germline CDR1 and CDR2 sequences are PRHDT and FYEKMQ (reference sequence). V lost 2 bases to trimming and J lost 9 bases, with 11 bases between them. Here the CDR3 DNA reads TGTGCCAGCAGCTTACAAAGGGAGCTGCCCCAGCATTTT. This gives the protein CASSLQRELPQHF. Variable domain in full (rest from reference TRBV13 and TRBJ1-5): AAGVIQSPRHLIKEKRETATLKCYPIPRHDTVYWYQQGPGQDPQFLISFYEKMQSDKGSIPDRFSAQQFSDYHSELNMSSLELGDSALYFCASSLQRELPQHFGDGTRLSIL.

The V call is TRBV6-5, the J call TRBJ2-7; TRBD1 might be the D (5 bases). The CDR3 extends over 15 amino acids. Germline CDR1 and CDR2: MNHEY and SVGAGI. V was cut by 6 bases and J by 4 bases, with 19 bases left in between. DNA for the CDR3: TGTGCCAGCAGCTCAGGGTTAGGATCCGGTTACGAGCAGTACTTC. It yields the protein CASSSGLGSGYEQYF.

J is TRBJ2-7 and V is TRBV6-5; D gene uncertain. Trimming left V 0 bases short and J 2 bases short, with 11 bases between. CDR3 length: 15 amino acids. The germline V gene has CDR1 MNHEY and CDR2 SVGAGI. CDR3 sequence: CASSYSYRAAYEQYF. In nucleotides, the CDR3 is TGTGCCAGCAGTTACTCGTACAGAGCAGCCTACGAGCAGTACTTC.

The chain joins TRBV10-3 to TRBJ1-1; possibly TRBD1 for D (5 bases). With 3 bases removed from V and 4 bases from J, the gap between germline ends came to 12 bases. This CDR3 comprises 14 residues. Per the germline V gene, CDR1 is ENHRY and CDR2 is SYGVKD. CDR3 in DNA: TGTGCCATCAGTGACCCCCCGGGGGTCACTGAAGCTTTCTTT. Translation gives CAISDPPGVTEAFF.

This chain joins TRBV30 and TRBJ2-5, with TRBD2 identical over 9 bases. Germline CDR1 is GTSNPN and CDR2 is SVGIG (reference sequence). The length of the CDR3 is 17 residues. The trim removed 2 bases at V and 4 bases at J, leaving 14 bases unmatched. The CDR3 sequence: CAWSPRAGGPGRETQYF. DNA of the CDR3: TGTGCCTGGAGTCCCCGAGCGGGAGGCCCGGGGAGAGAGACCCAGTACTTC.

The chain is built from TRBV7-9 and TRBJ1-4; 10 nucleotides line up with TRBD1. J gave up 8 bases and V 5 bases, and 8 bases lay outside the gene matches. Germline loops: CDR1 SEHNR, CDR2 FQNEAQ (reference sequence). This CDR3 contains 15 residues. DNA for the CDR3: TGTGCCAGCAGCACCCGACAGGGGGCCGGGGAAAAACTGTTTTTT. Translating gives CASSTRQGAGEKLFF.

The chain employs TRBV7-9 and TRBJ1-1, with D perhaps matching TRBD1 (5 bases). The length of the CDR3 is 16 residues. Germline V lookup: CDR1 SEHNR, CDR2 FQNEAQ (reference sequence). V lost 5 bases, J lost 5 bases, and 21 bases lay in between. CDR3 DNA: TGTGCCAGCAGCCTCGCCGGATTGGGGGGAAGGACTGAAGCTTTCTTT. This translates into CASSLAGLGGRTEAFF. The full variable domain, with the rest looked up from reference TRBV7-9 and TRBJ1-1, is DTGVSQNPRHKITKRGQNVTFRCDPISEHNRLYWYRQTLGQGPEFLTYFQNEAQLEKSRLLSDRFSAERPKGSFSTLEIQRTEQGDSAMYLCASSLAGLGGRTEAFFGQGTRLTVV.

This sequence joins TRBV19 and TRBJ2-2; 10 positions agree with TRBD2. CDR3 length: 17 residues. After removal of 1 base from V and 7 bases from J, the junction contained 9 bases not matched to a gene. The germline gives CDR1 LNHDA, CDR2 SQIVND (reference sequence). This chain's CDR3 is CASSIGGLAGVNGELFF. The CDR3 region has the DNA TGTGCCAGTAGTATAGGTGGCCTAGCGGGAGTTAACGGGGAGCTGTTTTTT.

CDR3 in amino acids: CASSLGGRGNQPQHF. Written as DNA, the CDR3 is TGTGCCAGCAGCCTGGGGGGGAGAGGCAATCAGCCCCAGCATTTT. V and J are TRBV7-9 and TRBJ1-5; tentative D call: TRBD1 (5 bases). The length of the CDR3 is 15 residues. Per the germline V gene, CDR1 is SEHNR and CDR2 is FQNEAQ (reference sequence). V was shortened by 5 bases and J by 2 bases, with 13 bases between the two germline ends.

Of note for this clone: The sample holds other DNA sequences that translate to the same CDR3. V usage is TRBV27 and J usage is TRBJ2-7; 8 bases are a match to TRBD2. CDR1 is MNHEY and CDR2 is SMNVEV in the germline V gene (reference sequence). CDR3 length: 14 amino acids. The V segment lost 5 bases and the J segment 2 bases; nucleotides outside the gene matches: 5. The CDR3 DNA reads TGTGCCAGCAGTCCCGGACTAGCAGCCTACGAGCAGTACTTC. Residues: CASSPGLAAYEQYF.

V and J are TRBV7-2 and TRBJ2-3, with D unclear. Trimming took 1 base from V and 4 from J, leaving 9 bases between them. CDR3 size: 14 residues. Per germline, CDR1 SGHTA and CDR2 FQGNSA. The CDR3 sequence: CASSLGPRSDTQYF. CDR3 DNA: TGTGCCAGCAGCTTAGGGCCTAGGTCAGATACGCAGTATTTT.

This clone was recorded a few times. The chain uses TRBV19 and TRBJ2-1; D is unresolved. The CDR3 has 14 amino acids. The V end lost 6 bases, the J end lost 4 bases, and 13 bases lay between the germline ends. The germline CDR1 and CDR2 sequences are LNHDA and SQIVND (reference sequence). The CDR3 DNA is TGTGCCAGTAGGCCCGACCAAGCGTACAATGAGCAGTTCTTC. Its translation: CASRPDQAYNEQFF.

The rearrangement joins TRBV28 to TRBJ2-7; 10 bases match TRBD2. CDR1 and CDR2 from the germline V gene are MDHEN and SYDVKM. The V and J ends lost 2 bases and 2 bases, in that order; junction bases with no gene match: 9. The CDR3 totals 17 residues. This chain's CDR3 is CASSLALQAGGPYEQYF. CDR3 in DNA: TGTGCCAGCAGTTTAGCTCTCCAAGCGGGAGGGCCCTACGAGCAGTACTTC.

This sequence joins TRBV27 and TRBJ1-2; the D gene is possibly TRBD1 (6 bases). Germline V gene data show CDR1 as MNHEY and CDR2 as SMNVEV (reference sequence). The CDR3 consists of 15 residues. Deletions cut 5 bases from V and 2 bases from J, with 15 bases between. The CDR3 loop reads CASSPQLGANYGYTF. The CDR3 nucleotides read TGTGCCAGCAGTCCCCAGTTGGGGGCCAACTATGGCTACACCTTC.